This entry is about one T cell receptor (beta chain). Its antigen remains unknown. Repertoires were generated with immunoSEQ multiplex PCR, while TCRdb's copy carries only in-frame clones and drops some. Here the sample spans under 35,000 clones, around 89% being singletons. Stated time point: newly diagnosed, previously untreated cHL patient sample. Isolation of CD4+ T cells from thawed PBMCs was performed by magnetic negative selection. Acting as the comparison were PBMCs from newly diagnosed, untreated classical Hodgkin lymphoma. The sample comes from a study of PD-1 blockade in classical Hodgkin lymphoma. V was pared by 1 base and J by 5 bases, with 17 bases between. The CDR3 is made up of 16 amino acids. CDR1 and CDR2 (germline): SGHVS, FNYEAQ. The study, taken as a whole, reports: Newly diagnosed patients reportedly had lower baseline TCR diversity than healthy donors. The authors have not defined what causes the repertoire differences, possibly disease activity or prior therapy.

The sequencing sample was made of CD4+ T cells from blood. The sequence derives from a human donor with classical Hodgkin lymphoma. J is TRBJ2-5 and V is TRBV7-6; the D gene is possibly TRBD1 (6 bases). The CDR3 coding sequence is TGTGCCAGCAGCTTAGGAGTCAGGGGCGGCTCGGAGACCCAGTACTTC. It codes for CASSLGVRGGSETQYF.